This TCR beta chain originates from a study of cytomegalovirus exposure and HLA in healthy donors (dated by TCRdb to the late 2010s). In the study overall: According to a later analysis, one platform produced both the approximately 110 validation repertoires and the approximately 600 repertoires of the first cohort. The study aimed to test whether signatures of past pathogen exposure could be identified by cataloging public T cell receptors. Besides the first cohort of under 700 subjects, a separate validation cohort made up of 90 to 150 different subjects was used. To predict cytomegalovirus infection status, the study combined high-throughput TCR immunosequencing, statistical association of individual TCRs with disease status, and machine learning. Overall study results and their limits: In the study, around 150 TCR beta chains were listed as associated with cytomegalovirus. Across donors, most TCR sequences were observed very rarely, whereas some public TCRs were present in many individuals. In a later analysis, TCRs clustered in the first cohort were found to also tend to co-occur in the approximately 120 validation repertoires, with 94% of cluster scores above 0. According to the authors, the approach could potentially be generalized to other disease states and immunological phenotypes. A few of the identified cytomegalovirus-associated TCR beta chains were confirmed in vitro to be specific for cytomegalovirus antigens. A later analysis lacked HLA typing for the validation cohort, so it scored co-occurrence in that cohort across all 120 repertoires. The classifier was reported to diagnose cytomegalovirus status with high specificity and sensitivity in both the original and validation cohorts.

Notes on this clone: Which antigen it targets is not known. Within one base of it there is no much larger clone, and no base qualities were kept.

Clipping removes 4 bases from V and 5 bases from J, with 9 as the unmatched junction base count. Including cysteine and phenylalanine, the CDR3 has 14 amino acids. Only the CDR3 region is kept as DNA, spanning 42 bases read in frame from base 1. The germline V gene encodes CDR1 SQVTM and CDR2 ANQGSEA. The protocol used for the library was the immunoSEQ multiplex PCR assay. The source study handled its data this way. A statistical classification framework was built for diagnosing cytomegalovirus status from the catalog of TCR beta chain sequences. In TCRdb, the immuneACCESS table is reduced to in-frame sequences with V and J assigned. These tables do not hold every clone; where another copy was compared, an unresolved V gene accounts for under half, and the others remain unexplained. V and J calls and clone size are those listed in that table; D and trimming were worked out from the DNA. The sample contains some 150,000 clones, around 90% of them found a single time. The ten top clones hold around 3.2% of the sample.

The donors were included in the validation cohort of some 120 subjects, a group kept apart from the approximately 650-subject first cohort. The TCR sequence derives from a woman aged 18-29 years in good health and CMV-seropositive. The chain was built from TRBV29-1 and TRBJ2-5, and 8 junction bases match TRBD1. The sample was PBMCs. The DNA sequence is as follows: TGCAGCGTTGGAAAGACAGGGGTCGGTGAGACCCAGTACTTC. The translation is CSVGKTGVGETQYF.